The 28 T cell receptor beta chains below all came from one sample that was sequenced in a study of metastatic and nonmetastatic thyroid tumors. No treatment of any kind had been given to any patient before thyroid surgery. With MiXCR, TCRdb called clones anew from the PCR reads. The table records more than 2,000 clones, about 30% of them present only once. Input material: tumor tissue. These receptor sequences come from a female donor with papillary thyroid cancer or a benign thyroid nodule (not recorded which). Some clones in this sample may be carry-over from other donors' samples.

The chain recombines TRBV20-1 with TRBJ2-5; TRBD1 or TRBD2 may be the D gene (6 bases each). Between the trimmed V and J ends, which lost 5 bases and 3 bases, there was a span of 13 bases. Germline V gene sequence: CDR1 DFQATT, CDR2 SNEGSKA (reference sequence). CDR3 size: 13 residues. The CDR3 bases are TGCAGTGCTGGGAGGACAGCCAAAGAGACCCAGTACTTC. This codes for CSAGRTAKETQYF.

This clone is labeled medium-sized (0.01 to 0.1%). Mismatch with germline at one junction end may stem from a read error. Other DNA sequences within the sample encode an identical CDR3. V usage is TRBV20-1 and J usage is TRBJ1-1; D unclear. This CDR3 comprises 15 residues. Germline V gives CDR1 DFQATT, CDR2 SNEGSKA (reference sequence). The CDR3 is CSARVGGSMNTEAFF. The CDR3 nucleotides read TGCAGTGCTAGAGTGGGCGGTAGCATGAACACTGAGGCTTTCTTT.

This clone is deemed large. The rearrangement uses TRBV2 and TRBJ2-7, with 15 bases identical to TRBD2. CDR3 length: 16 residues. CDR1 and CDR2 (germline): SNHLY, FYNNEI. V lost 6 bases, J lost 5 bases, and 8 bases stayed unmatched. The CDR3 reads CASSGTSGRTVNEQYF. The CDR3, as DNA: TGTGCCAGCAGCGGGACTAGCGGGAGGACGGTAAACGAGCAGTACTTC.

V is TRBV6-1 and J is TRBJ1-6, with D maybe TRBD1 (5 bases). This CDR3 contains 12 residues. Trimming cost V 6 bases and J 11 bases, with 11 bases left between them. Germline V gene data show CDR1 as MNHNS and CDR2 as SASEGT. The CDR3 sequence is CASRVQDTPLHF. In DNA, the CDR3 is TGTGCCAGCAGGGTACAGGATACACCCCTCCACTTT.

The sample holds a few counts of this clone. The chain employs TRBV6-1 and TRBJ2-1, with D hard to call. The CDR3 has 12 amino acids. V lost 6 bases, J lost 10 bases, and 13 bases lay in between. The germline CDR1 and CDR2 sequences are MNHNS and SASEGT. CDR3 region: CASRNHLREQFF. CDR3 DNA: TGTGCCAGCAGGAACCACCTACGAGAGCAGTTCTTC.

The chain employs TRBV5-1 and TRBJ1-2; 9 nucleotides align to TRBD1. Germline CDR1 reads SGHRS; CDR2 reads YFSETQ. J lost 3 bases, V lost 4 bases, and 7 bases had no gene match. This CDR3 region has 15 residues. The DNA of the CDR3 is TGCGCCAGCAGCAGTGGACAGGGGATCGACTATGGCTACACCTTC. Residues: CASSSGQGIDYGYTF.

The J gene is TRBJ2-2, the V gene TRBV6-2 or TRBV6-3, with D uncertain. With 0 bases removed from V and 2 bases from J, the gap between germline ends came to 4 bases. Per the germline V gene, CDR1 is MNHEY and CDR2 is SVGEGT. The CDR3 consists of 14 residues. The CDR3 DNA is TGTGCCAGCAGTTACTCCCCAAACACCGGGGAGCTGTTTTTT. This sequence encodes CASSYSPNTGELFF.

This clone was observed a handful of times. The V call is TRBV6-1, the J call TRBJ2-1; D remains unclear. Germline loops: CDR1 MNHNS, CDR2 SASEGT. Trimming took 2 bases from V and 4 from J, leaving 6 bases between them. This CDR3 is built from 13 residues. CDR3: CASSEYLYNEQFF. The CDR3 DNA follows: TGTGCCAGCAGTGAATACCTGTACAATGAGCAGTTCTTC.

The chain uses TRBV6-1 and TRBJ1-1; D remains ambiguous. The germline V and J ends were trimmed by 6 bases and 2 bases, with 13 bases remaining between them. The CDR3 is made up of 14 amino acids. Germline loops: CDR1 MNHNS, CDR2 SASEGT. CDR3 in amino acids: CASRVRTANTEAFF. Written as DNA, the CDR3 is TGTGCCAGCAGAGTGCGTACAGCCAACACTGAAGCTTTCTTT.

This clone has only a few counts. The chain has TRBV27 and TRBJ2-2, with D uncertain. This CDR3 spans 14 amino acids. V was shortened by 4 bases and J by 9 bases, with 15 bases between the two germline ends. Germline CDR1 and CDR2: MNHEY and SMNVEV (reference sequence). In DNA, the CDR3 is TGTGCCAGCAGTTCCCTCCCTCCGGGCCGGGAGCTGTTTTTT. Amino acid sequence: CASSSLPPGRELFF.

The chain carries TRBV10-2 and TRBJ2-3, with TRBD2 matching over 12 bases. The CDR3 sequence is 15 residues long. The junction had 5 bases not matched to a gene; V was cut back by 5 bases and J by 5 bases. CDR1 and CDR2 (germline): WSHSY, SAAADI. DNA for the CDR3: TGCGCCAGCAGTCCCACTAGCGGGAGGATAGATACGCAGTATTTT. Amino acid sequence: CASSPTSGRIDTQYF.

The chain couples TRBV20-1 to TRBJ1-1; D is unresolved. Germline V lookup: CDR1 DFQATT, CDR2 SNEGSKA (reference sequence). CDR3 length equals 14 residues. Trimming removed 0 bases at V and 5 bases at J, with 13 bases between. The CDR3: CSARDSGGRTEAFF. The CDR3 DNA reads TGCAGTGCTAGAGATTCCGGTGGGAGGACTGAAGCTTTCTTT.

The table lists this clone with a few counts. The gene calls are TRBV27 and TRBJ1-5; weak D call: TRBD1 (5 bases). Germline V lookup: CDR1 MNHEY, CDR2 SMNVEV (reference sequence). This CDR3 is built from 13 residues. The germline V and J ends were trimmed by 9 bases and 3 bases, with 12 bases remaining between them. The CDR3 reads CASRRALNQPQHF. The CDR3 DNA sequence: TGTGCCAGTCGCAGGGCCCTCAATCAGCCCCAGCATTTT.

This clone was counted between two and nine times. The V call is TRBV6-1, the J call TRBJ2-7; D tentatively fits TRBD1 or TRBD2 (5 bases each). The ends were cut back, 2 bases at V and 3 bases at J, with 11 bases in the middle. Germline lookup yields CDR1 MNHNS and CDR2 SASEGT. CDR3 length: 14 amino acids. The CDR3 protein is CASSEWGSYYEQYF. CDR3 bases: TGTGCCAGCAGTGAATGGGGGTCCTACTACGAGCAGTACTTC.

This chain connects TRBV11-2 to TRBJ2-3; 7 positions match TRBD2. In germline, CDR1 is SGHAT, CDR2 FQNNGV. Trimming at V came to 3 bases and at J to 3 bases, leaving 9 bases not matched to a gene. CDR3 length: 16 amino acids. CDR3 residues: CASSFGAGDLTDTQYF. The CDR3 DNA is TGTGCCAGCAGCTTCGGGGCGGGAGACTTGACAGATACGCAGTATTTT.

The chain combines TRBV9 with TRBJ2-3, with TRBD1 as a possible D gene (6 bases). V lost 4 bases to trimming and J lost 1 base, with 13 bases between them. CDR3 length: 15 residues. Germline V lookup: CDR1 SGDLS, CDR2 YYNGEE. As DNA, the CDR3 is TGTGCCAGCAGCCCTCACAGGGCTCGCACAGATACGCAGTATTTT. It codes for CASSPHRARTDTQYF.

This clone has just a few counts. V and J are TRBV12-3 or TRBV12-4 and TRBJ2-6; D remains unclear. With 2 bases removed from V and 0 bases from J, the gap between germline ends came to 5 bases. CDR3 length: 15 residues. CDR3 loop: CASSLFTSGANVLTF. In DNA form, the CDR3 reads TGTGCCAGCAGTTTATTTACCTCTGGGGCCAACGTCCTGACTTTC.

The chain combines TRBV9 with TRBJ1-2; 7 bases are a match to TRBD1. The CDR3 extends over 15 amino acids. The germline gives CDR1 SGDLS, CDR2 YYNGEE. V shed 0 bases, J shed 5 bases, and the junction held 7 bases outside the gene matches. CDR3 in amino acids: CASSVAPDREYGYTF. Written as DNA, the CDR3 is TGTGCCAGCAGCGTAGCACCTGACAGGGAGTATGGCTACACCTTC.

The rearrangement joins TRBV28 to TRBJ1-2; 9 bases match TRBD1. Germline assignment: CDR1 MDHEN and CDR2 SYDVKM. The CDR3 length is 15 residues. V lost 5 bases to trimming and J lost 5 bases; unmatched junction nucleotides: 9. CDR3 protein: CASSLPPGQGYGYTF. The CDR3 coding sequence is TGTGCCAGCAGTCTACCCCCGGGACAGGGTTATGGCTACACCTTC.

This clone was observed a few times. The chain couples TRBV28 to TRBJ1-6; tentatively, D is TRBD1 (5 bases). V was cut by 6 bases and J by 10 bases, with 22 bases left in between. CDR1 and CDR2 (germline): MDHEN, SYDVKM. The CDR3 loop spans 16 amino acids. The CDR3 region has the DNA TGTGCCAGCAGCTCAACCGGGACGCAGGCCCAATCACCCCTCCACTTT. This gives the protein CASSSTGTQAQSPLHF. Full variable domain (rest looked up from reference TRBV28 and TRBJ1-6): DVKVTQSSRYLVKRTGEKVFLECVQDMDHENMFWYRQDPGLGLRLIYFSYDVKMKEKGDIPEGYSVSREKKERFSLILESASTNQTSMYLCASSSTGTQAQSPLHFGNGTRLTVT.

The V gene is TRBV6-1, the J gene TRBJ2-5; either TRBD1 or TRBD2 may supply D (5 bases each). V dropped 5 bases and J dropped 4 bases, with 11 bases sitting between them. In germline, CDR1 is MNHNS, CDR2 SASEGT. CDR3 size: 13 residues. CDR3 nucleotides: TGTGCCAGCAGTCCTTATGGGGGAGAGACCCAGTACTTC. The encoded protein is CASSPYGGETQYF.

A few counts support this clone. V gene TRBV19 combines with J gene TRBJ2-5; D gene unclear. The J call is uncertain, as TRBJ2-1 better fits the DNA end. Germline-derived CDR1 and CDR2 are LNHDA and SQIVND (reference sequence). The CDR3 runs 12 residues. In DNA form, the CDR3 reads TGTGCCAGTAGTCCTGGACCAACCGAGCAGTTCTTC. It is translated as CASSPGPTEQFF.

On this clone: The same CDR3 can be traced to other DNA sequences in this sample. The gene calls are TRBV28 and TRBJ2-7; D gene unclear. CDR1 and CDR2 (germline): MDHEN, SYDVKM. The CDR3 covers 14 residues. Trimming cost V 8 bases and J 6 bases, with 20 bases left between them. The CDR3 protein is CASPARGASSEQYF. CDR3 DNA sequence: TGTGCCAGCCCAGCACGTGGCGCGTCTTCCGAGCAGTACTTC.

The chain joins TRBV28 to TRBJ2-1, with 7 nucleotides matching TRBD2. The CDR3 extends over 16 amino acids. The J segment lost 8 bases and the V segment lost 6 bases, leaving 16 bases of the junction unmatched. Germline V gene data show CDR1 as MDHEN and CDR2 as SYDVKM. This CDR3 is CASSPRVGGSTDEQFF. CDR3 in DNA: TGTGCCAGCAGCCCCCGGGTGGGCGGGAGTACGGATGAGCAGTTCTTC. The variable domain in full, completed from reference TRBV28 and TRBJ2-1, reads DVKVTQSSRYLVKRTGEKVFLECVQDMDHENMFWYRQDPGLGLRLIYFSYDVKMKEKGDIPEGYSVSREKKERFSLILESASTNQTSMYLCASSPRVGGSTDEQFFGPGTRLTVL.

V usage is TRBV7-3 and J usage is TRBJ2-2; D gene ambiguous. V lost 0 bases and J lost 7, with 9 bases in between. The CDR3 runs to 14 residues. Germline loops: CDR1 SGHTA, CDR2 FQGTGA. CDR3 coding DNA: TGTGCCAGCAGCTTAACGTGGGCCGGCGGGGAGCTGTTTTTT. Residues: CASSLTWAGGELFF.

The chain uses TRBV6-4 and TRBJ1-6; 7 bases map to TRBD1. Germline trimming cut 6 bases from V and 5 bases from J; bases unmatched to any gene: 10. This CDR3 region has 16 residues. Germline loops: CDR1 MRHNA, CDR2 SNTAGT. Written as DNA, the CDR3 is TGTGCCAGCAGGGAACTAAGACAGGGCCATAATTCACCCCTCCACTTT. Translated: CASRELRQGHNSPLHF.

This clone was seen a few times. The gene calls are TRBV28 and TRBJ2-1, with D perhaps matching TRBD2 (7 bases). The germline V gene has CDR1 MDHEN and CDR2 SYDVKM. This CDR3 comprises 15 residues. V was clipped by 7 bases and J by 5 bases, with 18 bases between them. The CDR3 coding sequence is TGTGCCAGCACATCCTGGGGGGGGCGACACAATGAGCAGTTCTTC. It is translated as CASTSWGGRHNEQFF. Full variable domain (remainder filled in from reference TRBV28 and TRBJ2-1): DVKVTQSSRYLVKRTGEKVFLECVQDMDHENMFWYRQDPGLGLRLIYFSYDVKMKEKGDIPEGYSVSREKKERFSLILESASTNQTSMYLCASTSWGGRHNEQFFGPGTRLTVL.

This clone was seen more than once but under ten times. The chain is built from TRBV28 and TRBJ2-7; D is possibly TRBD1 or TRBD2 (6 bases each). Trimming pared 5 bases from V and 10 bases from J, leaving 15 bases between. CDR1 and CDR2 (germline): MDHEN, SYDVKM. The CDR3 has 12 amino acids. CDR3 nucleotide sequence: TGTGCCAGCAGTGGTTCGGGGGCGGAACAGTACTTC. Protein product: CASSGSGAEQYF.